These 18 T cell receptor beta chains share one sample of origin, sequenced in a study of tumor-infiltrating lymphocytes in localized non-small cell lung cancer. Profiled with immunoSEQ multiplex PCR; TCRdb holds only in-frame clones, not every one. The sample includes roughly 12,000 clones, roughly 76% of them seen just once. Input material: uninvolved lung tissue not adjacent to the tumor. The receptor source for this set is a human donor with non-small cell lung cancer.

The chain recombines TRBV19 with TRBJ2-2, with D tentatively TRBD1 (5 bases). Trimming stripped 4 bases from V and 1 base from J, with 13 bases between. This CDR3 is built from 16 residues. The germline V gene encodes CDR1 LNHDA and CDR2 SQIVND (reference sequence). CDR3 sequence reads: CASSSVRQMNTGELFF. The CDR3 DNA reads as TGTGCCAGTAGTAGTGTGAGACAGATGAACACCGGGGAGCTGTTTTTT.

The rearrangement uses TRBV5-1 and TRBJ2-7, with 8 bases aligning to TRBD1. V lost 4 bases, J lost 3 bases, and 12 bases stayed unmatched. Per germline, CDR1 SGHRS and CDR2 YFSETQ. The length of the CDR3 is 16 residues. The DNA of the CDR3 is TGCGCCAGCAGCCCGCGGACAGGGTGGGACAACTACGAGCAGTACTTC. Translated, it gives CASSPRTGWDNYEQYF.

This chain uses TRBV5-1 with TRBJ2-7; D is ambiguous. The CDR3 loop spans 16 amino acids. V shed 4 bases and J shed 0 bases, with 17 bases lying between them. CDR1 and CDR2 (germline): SGHRS, YFSETQ. Here the CDR3 reads CASSPNSAANSYEQYF. The CDR3 region has the DNA TGCGCCAGCAGCCCTAACTCCGCCGCCAACTCCTACGAGCAGTACTTC.

V is TRBV18 and J is TRBJ1-3; no clear D gene. The germline V and J ends were trimmed by 4 bases and 4 bases, with 8 bases remaining between them. The CDR3 contains 13 residues. CDR1 is KGHSH and CDR2 is LQKENI in the germline V gene. The CDR3 sequence: CASSLQEGNTIYF. The CDR3 DNA sequence: TGTGCCAGCTCACTCCAGGAGGGAAACACCATATATTTT.

This chain links TRBV7-2 with TRBJ2-5; D remains ambiguous. V was pared by 1 base and J by 6 bases, with 9 bases between. The CDR3 consists of 13 residues. Germline CDR1 SGHTA, CDR2 FQGNSA. CDR3 in DNA: TGTGCCAGCAGCTTAGACAGAGGACAGACCCAGTACTTC. It codes for CASSLDRGQTQYF.

This sequence joins TRBV10-3 and TRBJ2-2; 9 nucleotides align to TRBD2. The CDR3 extends over 16 amino acids. The V gene end was trimmed by 5 bases and the J gene end by 5 bases; junction bases not matched to a gene: 9. Germline V lookup: CDR1 ENHRY, CDR2 SYGVKD. CDR3: CAISPFSGRGTGELFF. In DNA form, the CDR3 reads TGTGCCATCAGTCCGTTTAGCGGGAGAGGAACCGGGGAGCTGTTTTTT.

This sequence joins TRBV30 and TRBJ1-4, with D maybe TRBD1 (6 bases). V was cut by 6 bases and J by 8 bases, with 13 bases left in between. The CDR3 sequence is 12 residues long. The germline V gene encodes CDR1 GTSNPN and CDR2 SVGIG (reference sequence). The CDR3, as DNA: TGTGCCTGCTCACCGACAGGCGAAAAACTGTTTTTT. It encodes CACSPTGEKLFF.

The genes are TRBV28 and TRBJ1-1, with D possibly matching TRBD1 (5 bases). This CDR3 is built from 15 residues. The ends were cut back, 5 bases at V and 1 base at J, with 14 bases in the middle. Germline CDR1 reads MDHEN; CDR2 reads SYDVKM. CDR3 region: CASSPTRGRNTEAFF. The CDR3 DNA reads as TGTGCCAGCAGTCCTACTAGGGGAAGGAACACTGAAGCTTTCTTT.

In its sample, this clone was seen once. The chain couples TRBV11-2 to TRBJ2-5; a possible D gene is TRBD1 (6 bases). CDR1 is SGHAT, CDR2 FQNNGV, per germline. Trimming cost V 0 bases and J 2 bases, with 10 bases left between them. The CDR3 runs 15 residues. CDR3 in amino acids: CASSLEGHQQETQYF. DNA of the CDR3: TGTGCCAGCAGCTTAGAGGGACATCAGCAAGAGACCCAGTACTTC.

The chain carries TRBV29-1 and TRBJ2-3; 8 nucleotides line up with TRBD2. The germline V gene encodes CDR1 SQVTM and CDR2 ANQGSEA. There are 15 residues in the CDR3. V was clipped by 3 bases and J by 4 bases; unmatched bases: 9. The CDR3 sequence is CSVEGAGGLPDTQYF. CDR3 in DNA: TGCAGCGTTGAGGGGGCGGGGGGCTTGCCAGATACGCAGTATTTT.

This chain uses TRBV6-5 with TRBJ1-2; possible D gene TRBD1, 6 bases. Germline V CDR1 and CDR2: MNHEY, SVGAGI. CDR3 length: 15 residues. V dropped 6 bases and J dropped 10 bases, with 24 bases sitting between them. The CDR3 is CASSSPGRGKGVYTF. The CDR3 DNA sequence: TGTGCCAGCAGCTCCCCGGGACGTGGGAAGGGGGTCTACACCTTC.

The rearrangement joins TRBV5-6 to TRBJ1-5; tentatively, D is TRBD1 (5 bases). The CDR3 consists of 14 residues. CDR1 SGHDT and CDR2 YYEEEE come from the germline V gene. V shed 1 base and J shed 9 bases, with 14 bases lying between them. The CDR3 DNA sequence: TGTGCCAGCAGCTTGAGGCGGGCCGGGGGGCCCCAGCATTTT. Translating gives CASSLRRAGGPQHF.

The chain is built from TRBV7-9 and TRBJ1-4, with TRBD1 as a possible D gene (6 bases). Germline lookup yields CDR1 SEHNR and CDR2 FQNEAQ (reference sequence). The CDR3 extends over 13 amino acids. Trimming shortened V by 11 bases and J by 4 bases, and 14 bases separated the two germline ends. CDR3 in amino acids: CASTRGGNEKLFF. In DNA, the CDR3 is TGTGCCTCCACCCGAGGGGGTAATGAAAAACTGTTTTTT.

CDR3 bases: TGTGCCAGCACCGCCCGACTAGCGGGAGTTTCCAATGAGCAGTTCTTC. Protein sequence: CASTARLAGVSNEQFF. The chain joins TRBV27 to TRBJ2-1, with 12 bases lining up with TRBD2. The germline V gene encodes CDR1 MNHEY and CDR2 SMNVEV (reference sequence). The CDR3 spans 16 residues. Germline trimming cut 7 bases from V and 6 bases from J; bases unmatched to any gene: 10.

J is TRBJ2-5 and V is TRBV7-9, with 8 positions matching TRBD2. The CDR3 has 17 residues. Looked up from germline, CDR1 is SEHNR and CDR2 is FQNEAQ (reference sequence). Trimming cost V 1 base and J 0 bases; bases outside gene matches: 7. For the CDR3, the DNA is TGTGCCAGCAGCTTAGACGATAAGCGGGGGTACCAAGAGACCCAGTACTTC. Its protein is CASSLDDKRGYQETQYF.

The chain has TRBV7-9 and TRBJ1-5; perhaps TRBD1 as D (6 bases). Deletions cut 0 bases from V and 5 bases from J, with 14 bases between. This CDR3 is built from 16 residues. The V gene's germline CDR1 is SEHNR and CDR2 FQNEAQ (reference sequence). CDR3: CASSLAQGTWDQPQHF. In nucleotides, the CDR3 is TGTGCCAGCAGCTTAGCGCAGGGGACCTGGGATCAGCCCCAGCATTTT.

The J gene is TRBJ2-3, the V gene TRBV7-3, with TRBD2 matching 7 bases. Germline CDR1 and CDR2: SGHTA and FQGTGA. This CDR3 region has 14 residues. V was pared by 5 bases and J by 4 bases, with 6 bases of the junction left unmatched. CDR3 sequence reads: CASSPMTSSDTQYF. DNA of the CDR3: TGTGCCAGCAGCCCCATGACTAGCTCAGATACGCAGTATTTT.

The sample holds a few counts of this clone. J is TRBJ1-5 and V is TRBV9; possibly TRBD1 for D (5 bases). There are 15 residues in the CDR3. Germline V gives CDR1 SGDLS, CDR2 YYNGEE. V lost 3 bases and J lost 5, with 15 bases in between. The CDR3 region has the DNA TGTGCCAGCAGCGGGGGGGACGGTCCGGATCAGCCCCAGCATTTT. It specifies CASSGGDGPDQPQHF.